The rows below give T cell receptor beta chains drawn from one sample of a study of cytomegalovirus exposure and HLA in healthy donors. Assay used: immunoSEQ multiplex PCR; TCRdb lists only in-frame clones, some missing. Here the sample spans 150,000 to 200,000 clones, over 60% being singletons. Sequencing was done on a sample of PBMCs. The receptor set was obtained from a woman aged 45-65 years in good health and CMV-seropositive. Both conserved end residues are part of each CDR3. A D gene is named only where the DNA matches it firmly. Rows may omit the clone size; those that give it use once, few, many or a size class.

TRBV5-6	TRBD1	18	TRBJ1-6	NA	CASSSGQGRSSYNSPLHF	TGTGCCAGCAGCTCCGGACAGGGACGGAGCTCCTATAATTCACCCCTCCACTTT
TRBV14	NA	13	TRBJ1-1	NA	CASSFNSNTEAFF	TGTGCCAGCAGCTTTAATTCTAACACTGAAGCTTTCTTT
TRBV4-1	TRBD2	17	TRBJ2-3	few	CASSPRISGGLTDTQYF	TGCGCCAGCAGCCCTCGTATTAGCGGGGGCCTCACAGATACGCAGTATTTT
TRBV6-6	NA	12	TRBJ1-1	NA	CASRSQVSEAFF	TGTGCCAGCAGAAGTCAGGTATCTGAAGCTTTCTTT
TRBV5-1	NA	15	TRBJ1-4	few	CASSSQGATNEKLFF	TGCGCCAGCAGCTCCCAGGGTGCAACTAATGAAAAACTGTTTTTT
TRBV11-2	NA	14	TRBJ1-4	NA	CASSLVWGREKLFF	TGTGCCAGCAGCTTAGTTTGGGGGAGGGAAAAACTGTTTTTT
TRBV28	TRBD1	16	TRBJ2-5	NA	CASSPGGPAHGETQYF	TGTGCCAGCAGCCCAGGGGGACCGGCACACGGAGAGACCCAGTACTTC
TRBV10-3	TRBD1	15	TRBJ2-2	NA	CAISHFGQGTGELFF	TGTGCCATCAGTCACTTCGGACAGGGAACCGGGGAGCTGTTTTTT
TRBV19	TRBD1	14	TRBJ1-5	NA	CASKGGTGNQPQHF	TGTGCCAGTAAGGGCGGGACAGGGAATCAGCCCCAGCATTTT
TRBV11-3	NA	15	TRBJ2-2	NA	CASSLAGTTSGELFF	TGTGCCAGCAGCTTAGCCGGGACAACCTCCGGGGAGCTGTTTTTT
TRBV7-2	NA	16	TRBJ1-3	once	CASSLTRGLTGNTIYF	TGTGCCAGCAGCTTAACCAGGGGTCTTACTGGAAACACCATATATTTT
TRBV30	TRBD1	16	TRBJ2-1	NA	CAWGQGALRGNNEQFF	TGTGCCTGGGGACAGGGGGCCCTAAGGGGGAACAATGAGCAGTTCTTC
TRBV5-6	TRBD1	16	TRBJ2-5	once	CASSSPDRAVVGSEYF	TGTGCCAGCAGCTCGCCGGACAGGGCTGTGGTTGGGTCGGAGTACTTC
TRBV4-1	TRBD1	17	TRBJ2-1	NA	CASSQDSYRGSYNEQFF	TGCGCCAGCAGCCAAGACTCTTACAGGGGCTCCTACAATGAGCAGTTCTTC
TRBV2	TRBD1	13	TRBJ1-1	NA	CASSEGTASEAFF	TGTGCCAGCAGTGAGGGGACAGCGAGTGAAGCTTTCTTT
TRBV5-1	NA	13	TRBJ2-6	NA	CASSFSGANVLTF	TGCGCCAGCAGCTTTAGTGGGGCCAACGTCCTGACTTTC
TRBV9	NA	12	TRBJ1-2	NA	CASSTLNYGYTF	TGTGCCAGCAGCACTTTAAATTATGGCTACACCTTC
TRBV5-1	NA	14	TRBJ1-2	few	CASSSAPDNYGYTF	TGCGCCAGCAGTTCCGCGCCCGATAACTATGGCTACACCTTC
TRBV28	NA	13	TRBJ2-7	NA	CASSRLGAYEQYF	TGTGCCAGCAGTCGATTGGGGGCTTACGAGCAGTACTTC
TRBV6-5	NA	13	TRBJ2-7	NA	CASSYAALYEQYF	TGTGCCAGCAGTTACGCGGCCCTATACGAGCAGTACTTC
TRBV2	TRBD2	16	TRBJ2-5	NA	CASSSKAGGNQETQYF	TGTGCCAGCAGTTCTAAAGCGGGGGGGAACCAAGAGACCCAGTACTTC
TRBV7-2	TRBD2	18	TRBJ2-3	NA	CASSFLLAGGPTGDTQYF	TGTGCCAGCAGCTTTTTACTAGCGGGGGGACCCACGGGGGATACGCAGTATTTT
TRBV30	TRBD1	13	TRBJ2-3	once	CAWRQGYTDTQYF	TGTGCCTGGCGACAGGGGTACACAGATACGCAGTATTTT
TRBV4-1	NA	15	TRBJ1-5	NA	CASSQVGQSNQPQHF	TGCGCCAGCAGCCAAGTTGGACAGAGCAATCAGCCCCAGCATTTT
TRBV19	NA	15	TRBJ1-5	NA	CASSTTVSGNQPQHF	TGTGCCAGTAGTACCACCGTTTCAGGCAATCAGCCCCAGCATTTT
TRBV7-2	NA	13	TRBJ1-2	NA	CASSLLGSYGYTF	TGTGCCAGCAGCTTATTAGGGAGCTATGGCTACACCTTC
TRBV15	TRBD1	16	TRBJ2-3	NA	CATSSRQGRGTDTQYF	TGTGCCACCAGCAGTCGACAGGGACGCGGCACAGATACGCAGTATTTT
TRBV29-1	NA	12	TRBJ1-1	once	CSVHQKNTEAFF	TGCAGCGTTCATCAAAAGAACACTGAAGCTTTCTTT
TRBV5-6	NA	16	TRBJ1-1	NA	CASSLVGSDRNTEAFF	TGTGCCAGCAGCTTGGTTGGCAGCGATAGGAACACTGAAGCTTTCTTT
TRBV28	NA	14	TRBJ1-1	NA	CASHREGDNTEAFF	TGTGCCAGCCACCGAGAAGGGGATAACACTGAAGCTTTCTTT
TRBV6-6	NA	13	TRBJ1-3	NA	CASTSPGGNTIYF	TGTGCCAGCACATCTCCGGGTGGAAACACCATATATTTT
TRBV28	NA	15	TRBJ1-6	NA	CASSPGRLLYSPLHF	TGTGCCAGCAGTCCCGGCAGGCTCCTCTATTCACCCCTCCACTTT
TRBV6-6	TRBD1	16	TRBJ1-2	few	CASSGTGGILGYGYTF	TGTGCCAGCAGTGGGACAGGGGGCATTCTAGGCTATGGCTACACCTTC
TRBV21-1	NA	18	TRBJ2-1	NA	CASSTPHSGGAYYNEQFF	TGTGCCAGCAGCACCCCCCACTCCGGGGGGGCGTACTACAATGAGCAGTTCTTC
TRBV4-1	NA	20	TRBJ1-6	NA	CASSQDPNRGGSSYNSPLHF	TGCGCCAGCAGCCAAGACCCCAATAGAGGAGGAAGCTCCTATAATTCACCCCTCCACTTT
TRBV6-1	NA	13	TRBJ2-2	NA	CASYGSNTGELFF	TGTGCCAGTTACGGGTCGAACACCGGGGAGCTGTTTTTT
TRBV18	TRBD1	14	TRBJ1-3	NA	CASSPDRGGNTIYF	TGTGCCAGCTCACCGGACAGGGGTGGAAACACCATATATTTT
TRBV5-1	TRBD1	15	TRBJ2-1	NA	CASSPGQGFFDEQFF	TGCGCCAGCAGCCCAGGACAGGGGTTCTTTGATGAGCAGTTCTTC
TRBV10-1	TRBD1	14	TRBJ2-3	once	CASSAPDRTDTQYF	TGCGCCAGCAGTGCTCCGGACAGGACAGATACGCAGTATTTT
TRBV6-1	TRBD1	16	TRBJ2-4	NA	CASSEEGQGSKNIQYF	TGTGCCAGCAGTGAAGAGGGACAGGGATCCAAAAACATTCAGTACTTC